Listed here are 15 T cell receptor beta chains from one sample, sequenced in a study of T-cell memory formation after mild COVID-19. MiXCR, applied by TCRdb to the 5' RACE reads, yields one record per CDR3 protein. The sample has around 140,000 distinct CDR3 sequences; roughly 21% are singletons. Material for sequencing was PBMCs or a T cell subset sorted from them (not recorded which). All receptors derive from an adult woman who had mild COVID-19 (a few samples of this study predate the infection). Cell type and time point are not known.

Only a few counts were recorded for this clonotype. The chain has TRBV11-2 and TRBJ2-7, with 11 bases aligning to TRBD2. CDR1 and CDR2 (germline): SGHAT, FQNNGV. This CDR3 is 16 amino acids long. V shed 1 base, J shed 3 bases, and the junction held 5 bases outside the gene matches. Written as DNA, the CDR3 is TGTGCCAGCAGCTTAGCTTCTAGCGGGGGGATCTACGAGCAGTACTTC. Its protein is CASSLASSGGIYEQYF.

This sequence joins TRBV12-3 or TRBV12-4 and TRBJ1-1; tentatively, D is TRBD1 (5 bases). The V and J ends lost 5 bases and 11 bases respectively, with 18 bases between them. This CDR3 comprises 13 residues. Here the CDR3 reads CASSERAARGAFF. The CDR3 DNA reads TGTGCCAGCAGTGAAAGGGCCGCTCGGGGGGCTTTCTTT.

This clonotype has more than one count but fewer than ten. The CDR3 DNA follows: TGCAGTGCTAGAGAGGTAGCGAGCGGGAACCCCTACAATGAGCAGTTCTTC. Protein sequence: CSAREVASGNPYNEQFF. The rearrangement links TRBV20-1 to TRBJ2-1, with TRBD2 matching 7 bases. Germline V gives CDR1 DFQATT, CDR2 SNEGSKA (reference sequence). Trimming took 0 bases from V and 2 from J; bases not matched to a gene: 10. This CDR3 has 17 residues.

The chain employs TRBV21-1 and TRBJ2-7; the D segment call TRBD2 is taken from the table without a DNA check. TRBV21-1 is annotated as a pseudogene. This CDR3 has 15 residues. The CDR3 protein is CASSKGLAVQYEQYF. The CDR3, as DNA: TGTGCCAGCAGCAAGGGGCTAGCGGTACAATACGAGCAGTACTTC.

This chain links TRBV6-5 with TRBJ1-5; TRBD1 matches 8 bases. Germline CDR1 MNHEY, CDR2 SVGAGI. Trimming removed 7 bases from V and 1 base from J; junction bases left unmatched: 6. The CDR3 is made up of 15 amino acids. This CDR3 is CASNKQGGSNQPQHF. As DNA, the CDR3 is TGTGCCAGCAACAAACAGGGGGGAAGCAATCAGCCCCAGCATTTT.

The chain has TRBV2 and TRBJ2-1, with 10 bases that match TRBD2. The germline gives CDR1 SNHLY, CDR2 FYNNEI. Unmatched junction bases numbered 7, after V lost 7 bases and J lost 10 bases. The CDR3 has 13 amino acids. CDR3 sequence (DNA): TGTGCCAGCAAGCAGCGGGAGGGAGGGGAGCAGTTCTTC. Its translation: CASKQREGGEQFF.

In DNA form, the CDR3 reads TGTGCCAGCAGTTTGGGGTGGCCAGTCATGAGCAATCAGCCCCAGCATTTT. It codes for CASSLGWPVMSNQPQHF. The genes are TRBV7-9 and TRBJ1-5; D not resolved. The CDR3 length is 17 residues. V was shortened by 6 bases and J by 1 base, with 19 bases between the two germline ends. Looked up from germline, CDR1 is SEHNR and CDR2 is FQNEAQ (reference sequence).

This clonotype was observed a handful of times. V gene TRBV5-1 combines with J gene TRBJ2-7, with no clear D. Germline V lookup: CDR1 SGHRS, CDR2 YFSETQ. V shed 0 bases and J shed 0 bases, with 10 bases lying between them. The CDR3 spans 15 residues. The CDR3 is CASSLGRHPSYEQYF. CDR3 nucleotide sequence: TGCGCCAGCAGCTTGGGACGGCATCCCTCCTACGAGCAGTACTTC.

V and J are TRBV5-5 and TRBJ1-2; the D gene is possibly TRBD1 (5 bases). There are 15 residues in the CDR3. Germline assignment: CDR1 SGHKS and CDR2 YYEKEE (reference sequence). Deletions cut 2 bases from V and 3 bases from J, with 14 bases between. CDR3 in DNA: TGTGCCAGCAGCTTAGACAACACCAGGGACTATGGCTACACCTTC. It specifies CASSLDNTRDYGYTF. Complete variable domain (other parts from reference TRBV5-5 and TRBJ1-2): DAGVTQSPTHLIKTRGQQVTLRCSPISGHKSVSWYQQVLGQGPQFIFQYYEKEERGRGNFPDRFSARQFPNYSSELNVNALLLGDSALYLCASSLDNTRDYGYTFGSGTRLTVV.

This rearrangement joins TRBV7-3 to TRBJ1-2; unclear D gene. The germline gives CDR1 SGHTA, CDR2 FQGTGA. There are 13 residues in the CDR3. The V and J ends lost 4 bases and 0 bases respectively, with 6 bases between them. The DNA of the CDR3 is TGTGCCAGCAGCTCAACAGCTAACTATGGCTACACCTTC. Translation gives CASSSTANYGYTF.

V gene TRBV7-9 combines with J gene TRBJ2-5, with D perhaps TRBD2 (6 bases). CDR3 size: 13 residues. Deletions cut 5 bases from V and 9 bases from J, with 16 bases between. The germline V gene encodes CDR1 SEHNR and CDR2 FQNEAQ (reference sequence). CDR3 amino acids: CASSHVAERAQYF. Here the CDR3 DNA reads TGTGCCAGCAGCCATGTGGCGGAGCGGGCCCAGTACTTC.

Ten or more counts support this clonotype. J is TRBJ2-2 and V is TRBV12-3 or TRBV12-4; TRBD1 or TRBD2 may be the D gene (7 bases each). This CDR3 is built from 15 residues. V lost 3 bases, J lost 5 bases, and 13 bases lay in between. The CDR3 spells CASSLRQGGTGELFF. CDR3 DNA: TGTGCCAGCAGTTTGAGACAGGGAGGGACCGGGGAGCTGTTTTTT.

In this sample, this clonotype turned up many times. The J gene is TRBJ2-1, the V gene TRBV7-2; 12 nucleotides line up with TRBD2. Losses at the gene ends were 4 bases for V and 9 bases for J; bases not matched to a gene: 1. Per the germline V gene, CDR1 is SGHTA and CDR2 is FQGNSA. The CDR3 is 13 residues long. The CDR3 reads CASSSSGRGEQFF. The CDR3 coding sequence is TGTGCCAGCAGCTCTAGCGGGAGGGGTGAGCAGTTCTTC.

This chain connects TRBV5-4 to TRBJ2-5, with D hard to call. The CDR3 consists of 13 residues. In germline, CDR1 is SGHNT, CDR2 YYREEE (reference sequence). With 2 bases removed from V and 2 bases from J, the gap between germline ends came to 7 bases. CDR3 sequence reads: CASSFVGQETQYF. The CDR3, as DNA: TGTGCCAGCAGCTTCGTCGGACAAGAGACCCAGTACTTC.

In this sample, this clonotype turned up a few times. The rearrangement joins TRBV7-2 to TRBJ1-3, with D unresolved. The CDR3 is 14 residues long. The V and J ends lost 2 bases and 6 bases respectively, with 11 bases between them. Germline assignment: CDR1 SGHTA and CDR2 FQGNSA. The CDR3, as DNA: TGTGCCAGCAGCTTACGAGGGTCTCAAAACACCATATATTTT. Encoded protein: CASSLRGSQNTIYF.